Listed here are 25 T cell receptor beta chains from one sample, sequenced in a study of cytomegalovirus exposure and HLA in healthy donors. PCR used 60 Vbeta primers and 13 Jbeta primers. Profiling relied on immunoSEQ multiplex PCR, and the TCRdb table lists in-frame clones only, not all of them. This sample has 150,000 or so clones; over 60% occur once, and the top ten carry 10% to 15%. The sequencing input was PBMCs. The receptors shown here come from a man between 35 and 55 years old in good health and CMV-seropositive.

The chain combines TRBV6-1 with TRBJ2-7, with 7 nucleotides matching TRBD2. Germline V gives CDR1 MNHNS, CDR2 SASEGT. The CDR3 extends over 14 amino acids. The V and J ends lost 2 bases and 6 bases, in that order; junction bases with no gene match: 7. The CDR3 loop is CASSESAGGGEQYF. Here the CDR3 DNA reads TGTGCCAGCAGTGAATCGGCAGGCGGGGGCGAGCAGTACTTC.

The chain combines TRBV28 with TRBJ2-3, with TRBD2 matching over 7 bases. The CDR3 runs 14 residues. J was trimmed by 2 bases and V by 5 bases; bases with no gene match: 4. Germline V CDR1 and CDR2: MDHEN, SYDVKM. The CDR3 DNA follows: TGTGCCAGCAGTGAGGCGGGAGACACAGATACGCAGTATTTT. Translation: CASSEAGDTDTQYF.

This rearrangement joins TRBV5-4 to TRBJ2-2, with 7 bases that match TRBD2. V was clipped by 3 bases and J by 0 bases; unmatched bases: 2. Germline CDR1 SGHNT, CDR2 YYREEE (reference sequence). The CDR3 is 15 amino acids. The CDR3 region has the DNA TGTGCCAGCAGCTCGGGGAGGGCGAACACCGGGGAGCTGTTTTTT. Translation: CASSSGRANTGELFF.

This rearrangement joins TRBV9 to TRBJ2-3, with 8 nucleotides matching TRBD2. The CDR3 contains 16 residues. Trimming cost V 1 base and J 1 base; bases outside gene matches: 5. Germline assignment: CDR1 SGDLS and CDR2 YYNGEE. This CDR3 reads CASSVRAGVGTDTQYF. Here the CDR3 DNA reads TGTGCCAGCAGCGTACGAGCGGGAGTGGGCACAGATACGCAGTATTTT.

This clone was observed a few times. One junction end disagrees with the germline gene, perhaps due to a read error. The V and J genes are TRBV7-9 and TRBJ1-1; D is perhaps TRBD1 (5 bases). Germline-derived CDR1 and CDR2 are SEHNR and FQNEAQ (reference sequence). This CDR3 comprises 12 residues. CDR3 sequence (DNA): TGTTCCAGCAGCTCCGGCTCGGACATAGCTTTCTTT. This sequence encodes CSSSSGSDIAFF.

The chain is built from TRBV2 and TRBJ2-7; TRBD2 is a possible D gene (6 bases). Trimming pared 5 bases from V and 3 bases from J, leaving 17 bases between. Looked up from germline, CDR1 is SNHLY and CDR2 is FYNNEI. This CDR3 comprises 15 residues. The CDR3 DNA follows: TGTGCCAGCAGTCCAATTTTGGGACTGATCTACGAGCAGTACTTC. It translates to CASSPILGLIYEQYF.

CDR3 bases: TGTGCCAGCAGCGTTTACGGGTCGGGGGAGCTGTTTTTT. Its translation is CASSVYGSGELFF. V usage is TRBV27 and J usage is TRBJ2-2; no reliable D call. The V gene lost 6 bases and the J gene lost 8 bases, with 13 bases spanning the gap. The CDR3 spans 13 residues. The germline CDR1 and CDR2 sequences are MNHEY and SMNVEV (reference sequence).

The chain links TRBV28 to TRBJ1-2; D is undetermined. The CDR3 extends over 15 amino acids. Germline V gene data show CDR1 as MDHEN and CDR2 as SYDVKM. Trimming cost V 3 bases and J 8 bases, with 19 bases left between them. The CDR3 sequence is CASSLMSSRKVGYTF. CDR3 DNA sequence: TGTGCCAGCAGTTTGATGAGTAGCCGTAAAGTCGGCTACACCTTC.

The chain is built from TRBV7-9 and TRBJ2-1, with TRBD2 identical over 10 bases. The J segment lost 8 bases and the V segment lost 3 bases, leaving 19 bases of the junction unmatched. CDR1 SEHNR and CDR2 FQNEAQ come from the germline V gene (reference sequence). The CDR3 totals 19 residues. For the CDR3, the DNA is TGTGCCAGCAGCTTGCGGGGGGACCCAGCGGGAGGGCCTTTGGATGAGCAGTTCTTC. Encoded protein: CASSLRGDPAGGPLDEQFF.

This clone occurred once. The chain combines TRBV11-2 with TRBJ1-5; 7 nucleotides line up with TRBD1. The CDR3 spans 15 residues. CDR1 and CDR2 from the germline V gene are SGHAT and FQNNGV. The ends lost 1 base at V and 4 bases at J; junction bases unmatched: 4. The chain's CDR3 is CASSLGDSVNQPQHF. The CDR3 DNA is TGTGCCAGCAGCTTAGGGGACAGTGTTAATCAGCCCCAGCATTTT. The complete variable domain, with remaining parts taken from reference TRBV11-2 and TRBJ1-5, reads EAGVAQSPRYKIIEKRQSVAFWCNPISGHATLYWYQQILGQGPKLLIQFQNNGVVDDSQLPKDRFSAERLKGVDSTLKIQPAKLEDSAVYLCASSLGDSVNQPQHFGDGTRLSIL.

This clone occurred once. The gene calls are TRBV4-2 and TRBJ2-1; 8 nucleotides agree with TRBD2. Trimming removed 1 base from V and 2 bases from J; junction bases left unmatched: 16. Germline V gene lookup returns CDR1 LGHNA and CDR2 YNFKEQ. The CDR3 runs 20 residues. The chain's CDR3 is CASSQVSFPDGGLAYNEQFF. The DNA for the CDR3 is TGTGCCAGCAGCCAAGTTAGCTTTCCTGACGGGGGACTAGCCTACAATGAGCAGTTCTTC.

The chain employs TRBV11-2 and TRBJ2-1; D is undetermined. CDR3 length equals 12 residues. Trimming removed 5 bases at V and 3 bases at J, with 5 bases between. Per the germline V gene, CDR1 is SGHAT and CDR2 is FQNNGV. In DNA form, the CDR3 reads TGTGCCAGCAGCCCCGGCTACAATGAGCAGTTCTTC. Protein product: CASSPGYNEQFF.

The chain has TRBV4-3 and TRBJ1-6; perhaps TRBD1 as D (5 bases). The V end lost 2 bases, the J end lost 7 bases, and 9 bases lay between the germline ends. Germline-derived CDR1 and CDR2 are LGHNA and YSLEER. CDR3 length: 14 residues. CDR3 coding DNA: TGCGCCAGCAGCCAACTTGGGGGGAATTCACCCCTCCACTTT. As protein: CASSQLGGNSPLHF.

The chain joins TRBV4-1 to TRBJ2-7; D is perhaps TRBD1 (5 bases). The ends were cut back, 0 bases at V and 4 bases at J, with 19 bases in the middle. From germline, CDR1 is MGHRA and CDR2 YSYEKL. The length of the CDR3 is 17 residues. The CDR3 DNA reads TGCGCCAGCAGCCAAGACTCCCCTCGGGCTGGACAATACGAGCAGTACTTC. It yields the protein CASSQDSPRAGQYEQYF.

In its sample, this clone was seen once. The rearrangement joins TRBV5-6 to TRBJ2-7; D is unclear. With 4 bases removed from V and 6 bases from J, the gap between germline ends came to 8 bases. The CDR3 has 11 amino acids. The V gene's germline CDR1 is SGHDT and CDR2 YYEEEE. This CDR3 is CASSRLSEQYF. DNA for the CDR3: TGTGCCAGCAGCCGTCTTTCCGAGCAGTACTTC.

V usage is TRBV4-2 and J usage is TRBJ2-7; D is undetermined. The CDR3 consists of 13 residues. Germline values: CDR1 LGHNA, CDR2 YNFKEQ. Trimming cost V 2 bases and J 6 bases, with 11 bases left between them. CDR3 in amino acids: CASSQLDVREQYF. The CDR3, as DNA: TGTGCCAGCAGCCAACTAGATGTACGCGAGCAGTACTTC.

This clone was recorded only once. V and J are TRBV6-6 and TRBJ2-5, with 7 bases matching TRBD1. Germline V lookup: CDR1 MNHNY, CDR2 SVGAGI (reference sequence). J lost 5 bases, V lost 5 bases, and 11 bases had no gene match. The CDR3 consists of 15 residues. DNA of the CDR3: TGTGCCAGCAGTCCGGACAGGAGTAAGGAGGAGACCCAGTACTTC. This encodes CASSPDRSKEETQYF.

The table lists this clone with a count of one. The chain couples TRBV2 to TRBJ2-7; D ambiguous. Trimming stripped 7 bases from V and 2 bases from J, with 12 bases between. The CDR3 runs to 13 residues. Germline V gives CDR1 SNHLY, CDR2 FYNNEI. Here the CDR3 DNA reads TGTGCCAGCACCGCCTTAGTCCCCTACGAGCAGTACTTC. It encodes CASTALVPYEQYF.

The rearrangement links TRBV28 to TRBJ1-5; tentative D call: TRBD1 (5 bases). In germline, CDR1 is MDHEN, CDR2 SYDVKM. Trimming left V 4 bases short and J 6 bases short, with 10 bases between. This CDR3 has 13 residues. The CDR3 region has the DNA TGTGCCAGCAGTTCCCAGGGCCGTCAGCCCCAGCATTTT. Translation: CASSSQGRQPQHF. The full variable domain, its missing parts supplied by reference TRBV28 and TRBJ1-5, is DVKVTQSSRYLVKRTGEKVFLECVQDMDHENMFWYRQDPGLGLRLIYFSYDVKMKEKGDIPEGYSVSREKKERFSLILESASTNQTSMYLCASSSQGRQPQHFGDGTRLSIL.

Comments on this clone: This same CDR3 is encoded by further DNA sequences in the sample. This chain uses TRBV5-1 with TRBJ1-4; TRBD1 is a possible D gene (5 bases). Germline V gene data show CDR1 as SGHRS and CDR2 as YFSETQ. This CDR3 has 14 residues. V was cut by 2 bases and J by 4 bases, with 9 bases left in between. CDR3 DNA: TGCGCCAGCAGCTTAGACAGTTTTAATGAAAAACTGTTTTTT. Translated: CASSLDSFNEKLFF.

The rearrangement links TRBV6-5 to TRBJ2-7; 13 positions agree with TRBD2. The germline CDR1 and CDR2 sequences are MNHEY and SVGAGI. Trimming at V came to 2 bases and at J to 5 bases, leaving 6 bases not matched to a gene. The CDR3 covers 16 residues. As DNA, the CDR3 is TGTGCCAGCAGTTACGGACTAGCGGGAGTTAGCAACGAGCAGTACTTC. Translating gives CASSYGLAGVSNEQYF.

The rearrangement links TRBV5-6 to TRBJ2-3, with D hard to call. CDR3 length equals 13 residues. Trimming took 4 bases from V and 2 from J, leaving 8 bases between them. Per germline, CDR1 SGHDT and CDR2 YYEEEE. The CDR3 sequence is CASSPGSTDTQYF. CDR3 in DNA: TGTGCCAGCAGCCCCGGGTCCACAGATACGCAGTATTTT.

The rearrangement uses TRBV29-1 and TRBJ2-1; TRBD2 agrees at 10 bases. Per germline, CDR1 SQVTM and CDR2 ANQGSEA. Trimming cost V 1 base and J 2 bases; bases outside gene matches: 2. The CDR3 sequence is 15 residues long. In nucleotides, the CDR3 is TGCAGCGTTGAAGTAGCGGGAGGAACCTACAATGAGCAGTTCTTC. It is translated as CSVEVAGGTYNEQFF.

The chain combines TRBV10-3 with TRBJ2-1; weak D call: TRBD1 (6 bases). V was clipped by 10 bases and J by 13 bases, with 20 bases between them. The length of the CDR3 is 12 residues. Per germline, CDR1 ENHRY and CDR2 SYGVKD. CDR3 region: CASKMRGTNQFF. CDR3 bases: TGTGCCAGCAAGATGAGGGGGACCAACCAGTTCTTC.

The genes are TRBV27 and TRBJ2-6; 7 nucleotides line up with TRBD2. Looked up from germline, CDR1 is MNHEY and CDR2 is SMNVEV (reference sequence). The CDR3 spans 16 residues. The V gene end was trimmed by 9 bases and the J gene end by 1 base; junction bases not matched to a gene: 9. The CDR3 DNA is TGTGCCAGAGAAGCGGGGCGCCCGTCTGGGGCCAACGTCCTGACTTTC. This codes for CAREAGRPSGANVLTF.